Shown below are 12 T cell receptor beta chains from a single sample sequenced in a study of CD8 T cells in Susac syndrome. When the RNA was reverse transcribed, random hexamers were used with an input of roughly 0.45 to 1 ug. TCRdb re-analysed the immunoSEQ multiplex PCR reads in MiXCR, keeping a single row per CDR3 protein. There are about 400,000 distinct CDR3 sequences in the sample; 75% to 90% occur only once, and roughly 0.11% lies in the top ten. The material sequenced was CD8+ T cells from PBMCs. The receptors stem from a human donor with multiple sclerosis.

The V call is TRBV7-9, the J call TRBJ2-7, with D possibly matching TRBD2 (6 bases). CDR3 length equals 15 residues. V was shortened by 4 bases and J by 3 bases, with 16 bases between the two germline ends. Germline V gene sequence: CDR1 SEHNR, CDR2 FQNEAQ (reference sequence). The CDR3 region is CASSSGTAGIYEQYF. The CDR3, as DNA: TGTGCCAGCAGCTCCGGGACTGCCGGCATCTACGAGCAGTACTTC. The complete variable domain, with remaining parts taken from reference TRBV7-9 and TRBJ2-7, reads DTGVSQNPRHKITKRGQNVTFRCDPISEHNRLYWYRQTLGQGPEFLTYFQNEAQLEKSRLLSDRFSAERPKGSFSTLEIQRTEQGDSAMYLCASSSGTAGIYEQYFGPGTRLTVT.

The rearrangement links TRBV10-2 to TRBJ1-1; D might be TRBD1 (5 bases). Trimming cost V 6 bases and J 0 bases, with 11 bases left between them. Germline CDR1 reads WSHSY; CDR2 reads SAAADI. CDR3 length equals 14 residues. The CDR3 DNA reads TGCGCCAGCAGATTCGAGGACATGAACACTGAAGCTTTCTTT. Amino acids: CASRFEDMNTEAFF.

This clonotype was counted only a few times. The rearrangement uses TRBV6-1 and TRBJ1-6; D is unclear. CDR3 size: 15 residues. V was cut by 7 bases and J by 10 bases, with 20 bases left in between. CDR1 MNHNS and CDR2 SASEGT come from the germline V gene. In DNA, the CDR3 is TGTGCCAGCACGCCGGGCCAGATCTCGGAATCACCCCTCCACTTT. This encodes CASTPGQISESPLHF.

The CDR3 region has the DNA TGTGCCAGCAGCTGGGCGGGGGGGAGTGGGGAGACCCAGTACTTC. Encoded protein: CASSWAGGSGETQYF. The V gene is TRBV7-2, the J gene TRBJ2-5; TRBD2 matches at 9 bases. V trimming: 4 bases; J trimming: 5 bases; junction bases outside the gene matches: 8. Per germline, CDR1 SGHTA and CDR2 FQGNSA. CDR3 length: 15 amino acids.

The chain has TRBV12-3 or TRBV12-4 and TRBJ1-5; D not resolved. Trimming took 2 bases from V and 0 from J, leaving 8 bases between them. The CDR3 loop spans 15 amino acids. The CDR3 spells CASSLRGDSNQPQHF. Written as DNA, the CDR3 is TGTGCCAGCAGTTTACGTGGAGATAGCAATCAGCCCCAGCATTTT.

The chain combines TRBV12-3 or TRBV12-4 with TRBJ1-3; D unresolved. This CDR3 has 11 residues. The V end was cut by 10 bases, the J end by 7 bases, with 11 bases between. CDR3 sequence reads: CATFSENTIYF. The CDR3 DNA sequence: TGTGCCACCTTCTCCGAGAACACCATATATTTT.

This chain connects TRBV5-1 to TRBJ2-3; 8 bases fit TRBD1. The CDR3 length is 15 residues. The V gene end was trimmed by 2 bases and the J gene end by 2 bases; junction bases not matched to a gene: 4. Germline CDR1 and CDR2: SGHRS and YFSETQ. The CDR3 spells CASSFDRGYTDTQYF. The CDR3 bases are TGCGCCAGCAGCTTCGACAGGGGTTACACAGATACGCAGTATTTT.

The chain is built from TRBV29-1 and TRBJ2-2; TRBD1 might be the D (5 bases). CDR1 SQVTM and CDR2 ANQGSEA come from the germline V gene. Trimming stripped 2 bases from V and 2 bases from J, with 12 bases between. CDR3 length equals 15 residues. The CDR3 sequence is CSVESQGFNTGELFF. In DNA form, the CDR3 reads TGCAGCGTTGAATCGCAGGGATTCAACACCGGGGAGCTGTTTTTT.

The sample holds one count of this clonotype. V gene TRBV30 combines with J gene TRBJ2-7; 9 nucleotides match TRBD1. The trim removed 3 bases at V and 4 bases at J, leaving 13 bases unmatched. This CDR3 is built from 16 residues. Germline CDR1 GTSNPN, CDR2 SVGIG (reference sequence). The CDR3 DNA reads TGTGCCTGGAGCGACGACCCGGGACAGGGAGTGTACGAGCAGTACTTC. Translating gives CAWSDDPGQGVYEQYF.

CDR3 region: CASSSLRVGETQYF. The CDR3 nucleotides read TGTGCCAGCAGCTCTTTGAGGGTTGGAGAGACCCAGTACTTC. The gene calls are TRBV12-3 or TRBV12-4 and TRBJ2-5, with D possibly matching TRBD2 (5 bases). There are 14 residues in the CDR3. The V and J ends lost 6 bases and 4 bases respectively, with 15 bases between them.

V usage is TRBV2 and J usage is TRBJ1-6; 8 bases are a match to TRBD1. Per the germline V gene, CDR1 is SNHLY and CDR2 is FYNNEI. V lost 6 bases, J lost 8 bases, and 6 bases stayed unmatched. CDR3 length equals 14 residues. The CDR3 region is CASSGQGRDSPLHF. CDR3 coding DNA: TGTGCCAGCAGCGGACAGGGTCGTGATTCACCCCTCCACTTT.

The rearrangement joins TRBV11-3 to TRBJ2-3; no firm D call. Germline CDR1 is SGHNT and CDR2 is YENEEA. Trimming left V 3 bases short and J 0 bases short, with 13 bases between. CDR3 size: 16 residues. The CDR3, as DNA: TGTGCCAGCAGCTTCCTCGGCAGATCTAGCACAGATACGCAGTATTTT. Encoded protein: CASSFLGRSSTDTQYF.